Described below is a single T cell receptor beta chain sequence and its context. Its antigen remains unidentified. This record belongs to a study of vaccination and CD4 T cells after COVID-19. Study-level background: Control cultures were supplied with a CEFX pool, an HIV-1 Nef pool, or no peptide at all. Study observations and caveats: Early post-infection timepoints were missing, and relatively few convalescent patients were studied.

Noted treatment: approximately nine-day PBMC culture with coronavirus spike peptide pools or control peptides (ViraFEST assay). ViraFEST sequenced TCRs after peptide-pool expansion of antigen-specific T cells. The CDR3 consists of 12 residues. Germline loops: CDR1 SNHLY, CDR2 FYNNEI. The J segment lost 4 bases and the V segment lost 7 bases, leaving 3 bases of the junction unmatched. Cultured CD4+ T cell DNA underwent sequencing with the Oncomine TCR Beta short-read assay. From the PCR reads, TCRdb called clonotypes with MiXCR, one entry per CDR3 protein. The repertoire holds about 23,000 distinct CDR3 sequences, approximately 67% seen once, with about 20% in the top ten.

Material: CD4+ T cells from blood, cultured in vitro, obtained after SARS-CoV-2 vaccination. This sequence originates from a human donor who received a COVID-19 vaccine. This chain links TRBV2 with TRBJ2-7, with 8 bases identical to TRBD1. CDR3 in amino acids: CASNYRGYEQYF. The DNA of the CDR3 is TGTGCCAGCAACTACAGGGGGTACGAGCAGTACTTC.